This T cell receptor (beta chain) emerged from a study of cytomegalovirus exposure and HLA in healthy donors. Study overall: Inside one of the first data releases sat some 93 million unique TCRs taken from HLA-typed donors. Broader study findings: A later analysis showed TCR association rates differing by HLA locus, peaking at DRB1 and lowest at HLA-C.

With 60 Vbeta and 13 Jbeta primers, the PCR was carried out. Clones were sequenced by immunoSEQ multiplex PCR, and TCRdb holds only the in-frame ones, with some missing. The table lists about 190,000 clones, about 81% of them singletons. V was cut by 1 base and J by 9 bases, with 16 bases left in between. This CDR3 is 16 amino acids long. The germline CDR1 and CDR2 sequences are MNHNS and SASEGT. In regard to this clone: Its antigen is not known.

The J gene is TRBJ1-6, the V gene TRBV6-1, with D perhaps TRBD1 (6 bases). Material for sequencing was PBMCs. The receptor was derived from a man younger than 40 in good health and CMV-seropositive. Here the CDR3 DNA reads TGTGCCAGCAGTGAAGTCTGGGGGCGAGGAATTTCACCCCTCCACTTT. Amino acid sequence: CASSEVWGRGISPLHF.